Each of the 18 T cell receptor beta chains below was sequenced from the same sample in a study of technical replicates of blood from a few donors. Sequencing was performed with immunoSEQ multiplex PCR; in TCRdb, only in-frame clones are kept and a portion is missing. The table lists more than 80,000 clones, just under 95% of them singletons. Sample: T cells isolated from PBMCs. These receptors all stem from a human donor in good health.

The CDR3 spells CASRGGQLNYGYTF. The CDR3 DNA reads TGTGCCAGCAGAGGGGGACAGCTCAACTATGGCTACACCTTC. The chain joins TRBV28 to TRBJ1-2, with 7 positions matching TRBD1. This CDR3 is built from 14 residues. After removal of 6 bases from V and 2 bases from J, the junction contained 6 bases not matched to a gene. CDR1 and CDR2 from the germline V gene are MDHEN and SYDVKM.

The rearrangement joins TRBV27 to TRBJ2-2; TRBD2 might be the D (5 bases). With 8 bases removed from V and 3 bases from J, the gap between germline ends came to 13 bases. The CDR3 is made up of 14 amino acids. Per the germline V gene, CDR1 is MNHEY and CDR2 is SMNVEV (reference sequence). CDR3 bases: TGTGCCAGCCGCCTCGGCGGGTACACCGGGGAGCTGTTTTTT. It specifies CASRLGGYTGELFF.

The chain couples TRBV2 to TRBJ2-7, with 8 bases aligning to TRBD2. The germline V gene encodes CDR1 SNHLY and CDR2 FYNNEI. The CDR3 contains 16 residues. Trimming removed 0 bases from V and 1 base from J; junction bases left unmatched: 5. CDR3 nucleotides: TGTGCCAGCAGTGAAGCGCTTCGCGGGAGGTCCTACGAGCAGTACTTC. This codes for CASSEALRGRSYEQYF.

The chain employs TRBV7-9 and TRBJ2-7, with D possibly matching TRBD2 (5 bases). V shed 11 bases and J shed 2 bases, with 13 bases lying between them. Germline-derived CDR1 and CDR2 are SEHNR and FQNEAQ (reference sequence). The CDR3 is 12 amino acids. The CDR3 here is CASQSGPYEQYF. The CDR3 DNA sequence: TGTGCCTCTCAAAGCGGTCCCTACGAGCAGTACTTC.

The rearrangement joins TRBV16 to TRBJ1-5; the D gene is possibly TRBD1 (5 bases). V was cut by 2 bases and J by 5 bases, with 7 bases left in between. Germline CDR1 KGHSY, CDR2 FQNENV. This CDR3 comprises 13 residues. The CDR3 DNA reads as TGTGCCAGCAGCCAAGGAGGGGATCAGCCCCAGCATTTT. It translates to CASSQGGDQPQHF.

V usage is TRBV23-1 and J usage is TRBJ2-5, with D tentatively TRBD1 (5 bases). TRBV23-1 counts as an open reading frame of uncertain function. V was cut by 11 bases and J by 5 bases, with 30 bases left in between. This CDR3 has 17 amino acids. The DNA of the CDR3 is TGCGCCGACAGCATATACAACATCAGGGTGAAGGGTGAGACCCAGTACTTC. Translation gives CADSIYNIRVKGETQYF.

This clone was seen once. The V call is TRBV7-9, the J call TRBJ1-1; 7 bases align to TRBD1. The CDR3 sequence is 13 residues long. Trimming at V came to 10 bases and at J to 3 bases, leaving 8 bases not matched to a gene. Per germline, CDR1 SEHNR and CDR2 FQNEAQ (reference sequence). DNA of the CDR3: TGTGCCACTAAACTCGGGACAGACACTGAAGCTTTCTTT. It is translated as CATKLGTDTEAFF.

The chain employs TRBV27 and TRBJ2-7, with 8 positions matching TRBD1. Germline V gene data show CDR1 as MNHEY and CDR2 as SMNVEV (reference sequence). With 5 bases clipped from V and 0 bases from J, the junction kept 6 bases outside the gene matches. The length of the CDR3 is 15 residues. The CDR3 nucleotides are TGTGCCAGCAGTCCACGGACAGGGAGCTCCTACGAGCAGTACTTC. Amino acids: CASSPRTGSSYEQYF.

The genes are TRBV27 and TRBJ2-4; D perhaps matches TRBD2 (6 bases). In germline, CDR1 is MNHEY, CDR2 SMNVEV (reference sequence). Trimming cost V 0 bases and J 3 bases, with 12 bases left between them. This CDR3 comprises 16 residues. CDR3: CASSLSAGAGKNIQYF. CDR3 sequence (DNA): TGTGCCAGCAGTTTATCGGCAGGAGCGGGCAAAAACATTCAGTACTTC.

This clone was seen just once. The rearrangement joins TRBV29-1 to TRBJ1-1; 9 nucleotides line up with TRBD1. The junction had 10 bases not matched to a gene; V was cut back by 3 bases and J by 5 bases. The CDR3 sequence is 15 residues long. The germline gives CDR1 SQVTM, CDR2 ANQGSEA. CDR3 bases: TGCAGCGTTGATTTTCCCGGGACAGGGTATACTGAAGCTTTCTTT. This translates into CSVDFPGTGYTEAFF.

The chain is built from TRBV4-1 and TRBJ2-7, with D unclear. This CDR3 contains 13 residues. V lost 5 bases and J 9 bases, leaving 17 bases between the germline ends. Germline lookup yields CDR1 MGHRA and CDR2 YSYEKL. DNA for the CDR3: TGCGCCAGCAGCAATGTGGGCCAATATGGGCAGTACTTC. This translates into CASSNVGQYGQYF.

Here the CDR3 reads CASSLEGVAGSEQYF. The CDR3 bases are TGTGCCAGCAGCTTAGAGGGGGTGGCAGGGAGCGAGCAGTACTTC. The genes are TRBV13 and TRBJ2-7, with D possibly being TRBD1 (6 bases). Germline assignment: CDR1 PRHDT and CDR2 FYEKMQ (reference sequence). The germline V and J ends were trimmed by 1 base and 6 bases, with 16 bases remaining between them. This CDR3 contains 15 residues.

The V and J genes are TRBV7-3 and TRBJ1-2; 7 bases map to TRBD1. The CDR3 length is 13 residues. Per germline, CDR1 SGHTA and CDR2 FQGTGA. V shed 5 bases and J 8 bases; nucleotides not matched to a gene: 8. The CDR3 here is CASSELGTEGYTF. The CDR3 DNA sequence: TGTGCCAGCAGCGAACTGGGGACAGAAGGCTACACCTTC. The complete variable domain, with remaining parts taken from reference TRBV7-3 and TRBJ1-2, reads GAGVSQTPSNKVTEKGKYVELRCDPISGHTALYWYRQSLGQGPEFLIYFQGTGAADDSGLPNDRFFAVRPEGSVSTLKIQRTERGDSAVYLCASSELGTEGYTFGSGTRLTVV.

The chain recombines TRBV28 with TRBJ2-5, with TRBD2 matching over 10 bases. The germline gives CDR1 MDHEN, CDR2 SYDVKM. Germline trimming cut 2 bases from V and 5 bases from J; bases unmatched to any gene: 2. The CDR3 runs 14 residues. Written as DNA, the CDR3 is TGTGCCAGCAGTTTAAGGGGACTAGCGGAGACCCAGTACTTC. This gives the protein CASSLRGLAETQYF.

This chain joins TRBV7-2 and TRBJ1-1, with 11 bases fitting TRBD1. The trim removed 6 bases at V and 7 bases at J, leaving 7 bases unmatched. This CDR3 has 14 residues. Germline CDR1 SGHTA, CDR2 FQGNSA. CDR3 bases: TGTGCCAGCAGTCCGGACAGGGGGCTTCATGAAGCTTTCTTT. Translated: CASSPDRGLHEAFF.

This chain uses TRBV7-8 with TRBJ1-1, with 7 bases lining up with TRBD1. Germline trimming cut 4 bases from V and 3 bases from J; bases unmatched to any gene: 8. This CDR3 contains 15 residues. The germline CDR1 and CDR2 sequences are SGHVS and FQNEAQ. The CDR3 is CASSSAGTDYTEAFF. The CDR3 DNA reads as TGTGCCAGCAGCTCCGCCGGGACAGACTACACTGAAGCTTTCTTT.

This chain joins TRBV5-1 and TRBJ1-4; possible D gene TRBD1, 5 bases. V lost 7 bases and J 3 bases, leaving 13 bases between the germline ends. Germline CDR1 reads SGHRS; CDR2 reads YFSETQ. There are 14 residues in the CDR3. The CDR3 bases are TGCGCCAGCGGAAAAGGGGCCCCTAATGAAAAACTGTTTTTT. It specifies CASGKGAPNEKLFF.

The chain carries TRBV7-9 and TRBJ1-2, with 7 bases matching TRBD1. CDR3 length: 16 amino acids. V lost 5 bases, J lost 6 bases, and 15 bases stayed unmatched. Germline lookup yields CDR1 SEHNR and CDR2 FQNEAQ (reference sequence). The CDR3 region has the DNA TGTGCCAGCAGCAAAAGAGAGACAGGGCGTCGTGATGGCTACACCTTC. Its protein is CASSKRETGRRDGYTF.